Listed below are T cell receptor beta chains from one sample, sequenced in a study of long-term antiretroviral therapy in people with HIV. The protocol was immunoSEQ multiplex PCR, while the TCRdb copy is restricted to in-frame clones and leaves out a portion. The table shows 18,000 or so clones, with 85% to 90% occurring only once. The source was unsorted PBMCs, collected 4.2 years after starting antiretroviral therapy. The source of these receptors is a man aged 50 to 60 with HIV. Both conserved end residues are part of each CDR3. The order of the fields is D gene, J gene, V gene, clone size, CDR3 protein, CDR3 DNA. The D gene is left open where the match is weak. Clone size is not always given. Where it is, it says once, few, many or a class for expanded clones.

- TRBJ1-1 TRBV6-1 - CASSKDYMNTEAFF TGTGCCAGCAGTAAGGACTACATGAACACTGAAGCTTTCTTT
TRBD2 TRBJ2-1 TRBV5-1 - CASSSGLAFDNEQFF TGCGCCAGCAGCTCCGGACTAGCCTTTGACAATGAGCAGTTCTTC
- TRBJ2-7 TRBV6-5 - CASRHRVEYEQYF TGTGCCAGCAGGCACAGGGTAGAATACGAGCAGTACTTC
- TRBJ1-1 TRBV10-2 once CASSDLWNTEAFF TGCGCCAGCAGTGATCTTTGGAACACTGAAGCTTTCTTT
- TRBJ1-2 TRBV30 - CAWRTERGYTF TGTGCCTGGAGGACAGAACGGGGCTACACCTTC
- TRBJ1-1 TRBV6-1 - CANSGPNTEAFF TGTGCCAACTCTGGACCGAACACTGAAGCTTTCTTT
TRBD2 TRBJ2-3 TRBV7-8 - CASSLGTSGVSDTQYF TGTGCCAGCAGCCTCGGGACTAGCGGGGTTTCAGATACGCAGTATTTT
- TRBJ2-7 TRBV5-1 - CASSLGRGDYEQYF TGCGCCAGCAGCTTGGGCAGGGGTGACTACGAGCAGTACTTC
- TRBJ2-2 TRBV30 - CAWSKGTSGTGELFF TGTGCCTGGAGTAAAGGGACAAGCGGCACCGGGGAGCTGTTTTTT
- TRBJ2-1 TRBV5-5 - CASSWGTHHRNNEQFF TGTGCCAGCAGCTGGGGGACCCACCACCGGAACAATGAGCAGTTCTTC
TRBD1 TRBJ1-5 TRBV28 - CASSFLQGALPQHF TGTGCCAGCAGTTTTCTCCAGGGGGCATTGCCCCAGCATTTT
- TRBJ1-4 TRBV27 - CASSSFFAATNEKLFF TGTGCCAGCAGTTCCTTTTTTGCTGCAACTAATGAAAAACTGTTTTTT
TRBD1 TRBJ2-2 TRBV2 - CASSGDRGLNTGELFF TGTGCCAGCAGCGGGGACAGGGGGCTTAACACCGGGGAGCTGTTTTTT
- TRBJ1-5 TRBV30 once CAWSRDSNQPQHF TGTGCCTGGAGTAGGGATAGCAATCAGCCCCAGCATTTT
- TRBJ2-3 TRBV29-1 - CSVAGEGSTDTQYF TGCAGCGTTGCGGGGGAAGGGAGCACAGATACGCAGTATTTT
- TRBJ2-1 TRBV5-4 once CASSLRGLTYNEQFF TGTGCCAGCAGCTTGCGAGGGCTGACCTACAATGAGCAGTTCTTC
TRBD1 TRBJ1-1 TRBV6-5 - CASSFTTGTNTEAFF TGTGCCAGCAGTTTTACGACAGGGACAAACACTGAAGCTTTCTTT